Listed here is a single TCR beta chain. Antigen unknown. Profiling relied on immunoSEQ multiplex PCR, and the TCRdb table lists in-frame clones only, not all of them. The sample holds approximately 150,000 clones, just under 95% seen once. The sample originates from a study of T cell responses to AZD1222 COVID-19 vaccine. Study-wide results and limits: It was only after the peak T cell response that any repertoires were sampled. It was only six AZD1222 recipients who were seropositive at baseline. Spike-specific TCR breadth and depth grew following two AZD1222 doses. The donor cohort was predominantly white British with a female majority, and clonal diversity may have been underestimated.

The CDR3 length is 13 residues. Germline CDR1 MNHEY, CDR2 SMNVEV (reference sequence). V gave up 2 bases and J gave up 8 bases, with 9 bases separating them. The clonotype comes from an adult in good health. The source was peripheral blood, collected on day 0 of AZD1222 vaccination. V gene TRBV27 combines with J gene TRBJ1-4; D remains ambiguous. CDR3 sequence reads: CASSLPPWEKLFF. CDR3 nucleotides: TGTGCCAGCAGTTTACCCCCCTGGGAAAAACTGTTTTTT.